These 30 T cell receptor beta chains share one sample of origin, sequenced in a study of T cells in Graves' hyperthyroidism and ophthalmopathy (dated by TCRdb to between 2018 and 2021). Receptors were amplified or captured by multiplex PCR. Sequencing used an Illumina HiSeq 2000. The TCR beta CDR3 regions were amplified from the RNA transcripts. The first round of RT-PCR for the TCR CDR3 was performed with the HTBI primer set and the Qiagen OneStep RT-PCR kit. Through fastp at Q25 and MiXCR, TCRdb rebuilt clones from the public reads, retaining in-frame beta chains. Merged by CDR3 protein, the rows form single entries marked with the most common genes and DNA. The sample table contains about 290,000 distinct CDR3 sequences; only one count was recorded for about a sixth of them. Around 61% of the sample goes to the ten largest clones. Specimen: blood. The receptors derive from a woman aged 55-69 years with Graves' ophthalmopathy.

This clonotype was counted ten times or more. The J gene is TRBJ2-1, the V gene TRBV7-8; 14 positions agree with TRBD2. The CDR3 spans 17 residues. V shed 4 bases and J 3 bases; nucleotides not matched to a gene: 5. Germline CDR1 SGHVS, CDR2 FQNEAQ. In DNA form, the CDR3 reads TGTGCCAGCAGCTCGGGACTAGCGGGAGTTAACTACAATGAGCAGTTCTTC. Amino acids: CASSSGLAGVNYNEQFF.

This clonotype was recorded at least ten times. The rearrangement uses TRBV2 and TRBJ1-3; the match to TRBD1 covers 7 bases. The CDR3 is made up of 15 amino acids. Germline V gene sequence: CDR1 SNHLY, CDR2 FYNNEI. Losses at the gene ends were 6 bases for V and 2 bases for J; bases not matched to a gene: 7. The CDR3: CASSQQGSAGNTIYF. The CDR3 DNA is TGTGCCAGCAGCCAACAGGGGTCCGCTGGAAACACCATATATTTT.

This chain joins TRBV30 and TRBJ2-7; D may be TRBD2 (5 bases). Trimming took 2 bases from V and 4 from J, leaving 9 bases between them. In germline, CDR1 is GTSNPN, CDR2 SVGIG (reference sequence). The CDR3 extends over 12 amino acids. In nucleotides, the CDR3 is TGTGCCTGGAGTATAGGACTTTACGAGCAGTACTTC. It specifies CAWSIGLYEQYF.

As for this clonotype: With a much larger clone just one base away, this may be a read error. V usage is TRBV27 and J usage is TRBJ2-1; D not certain. V was cut by 0 bases and J by 6 bases, with 9 bases left in between. Germline lookup yields CDR1 MNHEY and CDR2 SMNVEV (reference sequence). The CDR3 sequence is 14 residues long. This CDR3 reads CASSLSHECNEQFF. The CDR3 coding sequence is TGTGCCAGCAGTTTATCACACGAGTGCAATGAGCAGTTCTTC.

On this clonotype itself: The junction and the germline gene differ at one end; a read error may be behind it. The rearrangement joins TRBV5-1 to TRBJ2-2; perhaps TRBD2 as D (5 bases). This CDR3 contains 15 residues. Germline assignment: CDR1 SGHRS and CDR2 YFSETQ. The CDR3 reads CASSLVRPDTGELFF. The CDR3 DNA sequence: TGCGCCAGCAGCCTGGTTCGCCCCGACACCGGGGAACTGTTTTTT. The full variable domain, rest sourced from reference TRBV5-1 and TRBJ2-2, is KAGVTQTPRYLIKTRGQQVTLSCSPISGHRSVSWYQQTPGQGLQFLFEYFSETQRNKGNFPGRFSGRQFSNSRSEMNVSTLELGDSALYLCASSLVRPDTGELFFGEGSRLTVL.

This clonotype was seen at least ten times. The chain is built from TRBV5-1 and TRBJ1-1; D remains ambiguous. The V gene lost 2 bases and the J gene lost 3 bases, with 8 bases spanning the gap. There are 13 residues in the CDR3. Germline V gene lookup returns CDR1 SGHRS and CDR2 YFSETQ. CDR3 residues: CASSLRLDTEAFF. The CDR3 nucleotides are TGCGCCAGCAGCTTAAGGTTGGACACTGAAGCTTTCTTT. The full variable domain, in which reference TRBV5-1 and TRBJ1-1 provide the parts outside the CDR3, is KAGVTQTPRYLIKTRGQQVTLSCSPISGHRSVSWYQQTPGQGLQFLFEYFSETQRNKGNFPGRFSGRQFSNSRSEMNVSTLELGDSALYLCASSLRLDTEAFFGQGTRLTVV.

On this clonotype itself: A much bigger clone sits one base away, suggesting this may be a read error. This chain links TRBV5-1 with TRBJ1-1; possible D gene TRBD1, 5 bases. V dropped 10 bases and J dropped 5 bases, with 24 bases sitting between them. CDR3 length equals 15 residues. Germline V CDR1 and CDR2: SGHRS, YFSETQ. The CDR3 region is CAGTQTGALGTEAFF. The CDR3 DNA sequence: TGCGCCGGCACCCAAACCGGGGCCCTGGGAACTGAAGCTTTCTTT.

Many counts were recorded for this clonotype. This sequence joins TRBV30 and TRBJ1-1, with D possibly being TRBD1 (5 bases). The germline V and J ends were trimmed by 4 bases and 2 bases, with 23 bases remaining between them. CDR1 is GTSNPN and CDR2 is SVGIG in the germline V gene (reference sequence). This CDR3 is built from 17 residues. This CDR3 reads CAWKQWGRAFGNTEAFF. For the CDR3, the DNA is TGTGCCTGGAAACAGTGGGGCAGGGCTTTCGGTAACACTGAAGCTTTCTTT.

Here the CDR3 DNA reads TGTGCCAGTAGGCCCGGGACGGCCGGTGGAGAGACCCAGTACTTC. This translates into CASRPGTAGGETQYF. This chain connects TRBV19 to TRBJ2-5; D may match TRBD1 or TRBD2 (5 bases each). The CDR3 is 15 residues long. Trimming took off 6 bases at V and 4 bases at J, with 18 bases between the two ends. Per the germline V gene, CDR1 is LNHDA and CDR2 is SQIVND (reference sequence).

This clonotype was seen ten or more times. This chain links TRBV10-3 with TRBJ1-2, with 7 bases matching TRBD1. V gave up 0 bases and J gave up 4 bases; unmatched junction bases: 2. The germline V gene encodes CDR1 ENHRY and CDR2 SYGVKD. The CDR3 extends over 14 amino acids. CDR3 sequence (DNA): TGTGCCATCAGTGAGTCGGGACAGCTCTATGGCTACACCTTC. This sequence encodes CAISESGQLYGYTF.

The V call is TRBV9, the J call TRBJ2-5; the match to TRBD1 covers 10 bases. Germline values: CDR1 SGDLS, CDR2 YYNGEE. The CDR3 runs to 15 residues. The J segment lost 5 bases and the V segment lost 4 bases, leaving 8 bases of the junction unmatched. The CDR3 loop reads CASSTRQGAGETQYF. In nucleotides, the CDR3 is TGTGCCAGCAGCACACGACAGGGGGCAGGGGAGACCCAGTACTTC. The full variable domain, rest sourced from reference TRBV9 and TRBJ2-5, is DSGVTQTPKHLITATGQRVTLRCSPRSGDLSVYWYQQSLDQGLQFLIQYYNGEERAKGNILERFSAQQFPDLHSELNLSSLELGDSALYFCASSTRQGAGETQYFGPGTRLLVL.

This clonotype was seen a handful of times. The genes are TRBV11-2 and TRBJ2-7; maybe TRBD1 (7 bases). This CDR3 spans 15 amino acids. V lost 5 bases to trimming and J lost 0 bases, with 14 bases between them. Germline assignment: CDR1 SGHAT and CDR2 FQNNGV. The CDR3 nucleotides read TGTGCCAGCAGCCCGCGGGACAGCCCCTCCTACGAGCAGTACTTC. Protein: CASSPRDSPSYEQYF.

In its sample, this clonotype was seen many times. The CDR3, as DNA: TGTGCCAGCAGTAACCCCGCGGGACTAGCGGGAGGCCTTAATACGCAGTATTTT. Protein product: CASSNPAGLAGGLNTQYF. V is TRBV5-5 and J is TRBJ2-3; 15 positions match TRBD2. Trimming took 5 bases from V and 7 from J; bases not matched to a gene: 14. The CDR3 totals 18 residues. Germline CDR1 and CDR2: SGHKS and YYEKEE (reference sequence). Based on the CDR3 plus reference TRBV5-5 and TRBJ2-3, the full variable domain is DAGVTQSPTHLIKTRGQQVTLRCSPISGHKSVSWYQQVLGQGPQFIFQYYEKEERGRGNFPDRFSARQFPNYSSELNVNALLLGDSALYLCASSNPAGLAGGLNTQYFGPGTRLTVL.

This chain joins TRBV4-2 and TRBJ2-4, with D tentatively TRBD1 (6 bases). Trimming cost V 0 bases and J 0 bases, with 6 bases left between them. The CDR3 loop spans 15 amino acids. CDR1 LGHNA and CDR2 YNFKEQ come from the germline V gene. The CDR3 bases are TGTGCCAGCAGCCAAGAAGGGGGAGCCAAAAACATTCAGTACTTC. Its protein is CASSQEGGAKNIQYF.

The gene calls are TRBV27 and TRBJ1-2; D is perhaps TRBD1 (6 bases). The CDR3 sequence is 13 residues long. Germline loops: CDR1 MNHEY, CDR2 SMNVEV (reference sequence). The CDR3 here is CPPRDRKNYGYTF. DNA for the CDR3: TGTCCCCCGCGAGACAGGAAGAACTATGGCTACACCTTC.

This sequence joins TRBV27 and TRBJ2-7; perhaps TRBD1 as D (5 bases). This CDR3 region has 15 residues. Between the trimmed V and J ends, which lost 0 bases and 5 bases, there was a span of 14 bases. The germline gives CDR1 MNHEY, CDR2 SMNVEV (reference sequence). CDR3 protein: CASSLSGFKGHEQYF. CDR3 sequence (DNA): TGTGCCAGCAGTTTATCGGGCTTCAAGGGGCACGAGCAGTACTTC.

This clonotype was picked up many times. This rearrangement joins TRBV5-1 to TRBJ2-3; D remains unclear. CDR3 size: 13 residues. V was trimmed by 4 bases and J by 1 base, leaving 7 bases between them. Germline CDR1 and CDR2: SGHRS and YFSETQ. The CDR3 DNA sequence: TGCGCCAGCAGCCACAAGGGCACAGATACGCAGTATTTT. This translates into CASSHKGTDTQYF.

In this sample, this clonotype turned up many times. The V call is TRBV11-2, the J call TRBJ1-6; D unclear. The germline V gene encodes CDR1 SGHAT and CDR2 FQNNGV. The CDR3 consists of 14 residues. Deletions cut 2 bases from V and 7 bases from J, with 9 bases between. CDR3 residues: CASSLKGGNSPLHF. CDR3 nucleotides: TGTGCCAGCAGCTTAAAGGGAGGAAATTCACCCCTCCACTTT.

In DNA form, the CDR3 reads TGTGCCAGCAGTTTAGTGACTAGCGGGAGGGTTACCGGGGAGCTGTTTTTT. Translation: CASSLVTSGRVTGELFF. The chain combines TRBV28 with TRBJ2-2, with TRBD2 identical over 14 bases. This CDR3 region has 17 residues. Germline assignment: CDR1 MDHEN and CDR2 SYDVKM. Unmatched junction bases numbered 4, after V lost 2 bases and J lost 5 bases. The entire variable domain, with the rest obtained from reference TRBV28 and TRBJ2-2, is as follows: DVKVTQSSRYLVKRTGEKVFLECVQDMDHENMFWYRQDPGLGLRLIYFSYDVKMKEKGDIPEGYSVSREKKERFSLILESASTNQTSMYLCASSLVTSGRVTGELFFGEGSRLTVL.

V is TRBV7-2 and J is TRBJ1-6, with D unclear. Trimming shortened V by 7 bases and J by 8 bases, and 12 bases separated the two germline ends. Germline V CDR1 and CDR2: SGHTA, FQGNSA. This CDR3 comprises 13 residues. This chain's CDR3 is CASISDGDSPLHF. The CDR3 DNA reads as TGTGCCAGCATCAGCGACGGGGATTCACCCCTCCACTTT.

This clonotype was seen many times. The J gene is TRBJ1-1, the V gene TRBV12-3 or TRBV12-4; D remains ambiguous. V gave up 7 bases and J gave up 1 base, with 10 bases separating them. The CDR3 is made up of 13 amino acids. The CDR3 DNA reads TGTGCCAGCACCCCCAGGAGGAACACTGAAGCTTTCTTT. This codes for CASTPRRNTEAFF.

The CDR3, as DNA: TGTGCCAGCACCACACGGACTAGCGGGAGGCGGCCCTACGAGCAGTACTTC. It codes for CASTTRTSGRRPYEQYF. This sequence joins TRBV6-2 or TRBV6-3 and TRBJ2-7; 14 bases agree with TRBD2. The germline V gene has CDR1 MNHEY and CDR2 SVGEGT. With 7 bases clipped from V and 2 bases from J, the junction kept 10 bases outside the gene matches. CDR3 size: 17 residues.

Ten or more counts support this clonotype. The V gene is TRBV7-2, the J gene TRBJ2-1, with 9 bases lining up with TRBD1. The length of the CDR3 is 16 residues. Germline CDR1 SGHTA, CDR2 FQGNSA. Trimming removed 1 base from V and 8 bases from J; junction bases left unmatched: 9. This CDR3 is CASSLVAGTGLDEQFF. CDR3 nucleotide sequence: TGTGCCAGCAGCTTAGTAGCCGGGACAGGGCTCGATGAGCAGTTCTTC.

This clonotype was seen repeatedly, ten times or more. The chain recombines TRBV7-9 with TRBJ2-4, with a possible D match to TRBD2 (6 bases). The CDR3 has 16 residues. CDR1 SEHNR and CDR2 FQNEAQ come from the germline V gene (reference sequence). Trimming shortened V by 2 bases and J by 9 bases, and 20 bases separated the two germline ends. CDR3 sequence: CASSLSATIMEGIQYF. DNA for the CDR3: TGTGCCAGCAGCTTATCTGCGACCATTATGGAGGGCATTCAGTACTTC.

This sequence joins TRBV7-8 and TRBJ2-7, with D perhaps matching TRBD1 (5 bases). CDR1 is SGHVS, CDR2 FQNEAQ, per germline. The CDR3 is 15 amino acids. The V and J ends lost 1 base and 2 bases respectively, with 12 bases between them. The CDR3 reads CASSLEGSPPYEQYF. The CDR3 bases are TGTGCCAGCAGCTTAGAGGGGTCACCACCCTACGAGCAGTACTTC.

This clonotype has a count of ten or more. The J gene is TRBJ2-7, the V gene TRBV7-2; perhaps TRBD2 as D (6 bases). Germline loops: CDR1 SGHTA, CDR2 FQGNSA. This CDR3 is 15 amino acids long. V was pared by 3 bases and J by 1 base, with 13 bases between. The chain's CDR3 is CASSLEGFQSYEQYF. In DNA, the CDR3 is TGTGCCAGCAGCTTGGAGGGGTTCCAATCCTACGAGCAGTACTTC.

The sample holds a few counts of this clonotype. The rearrangement joins TRBV27 to TRBJ1-6; D uncertain. The CDR3 has 13 amino acids. The V gene lost 5 bases and the J gene lost 3 bases, with 5 bases spanning the gap. Germline lookup yields CDR1 MNHEY and CDR2 SMNVEV (reference sequence). The CDR3 here is CASSEIYNSPLHF. DNA of the CDR3: TGTGCCAGCAGTGAGATCTATAATTCACCCCTCCACTTT.

As DNA, the CDR3 is TGTGCCAGCAGTGAGCAGGGGGCCGGAACTGAAGCTTTCTTT. Translation gives CASSEQGAGTEAFF. The rearrangement joins TRBV25-1 to TRBJ1-1, with TRBD1 matching over 8 bases. With V trimmed by 3 bases and J by 5 bases, 5 bases remained unmatched. This CDR3 comprises 14 residues. Germline values: CDR1 MGHDK, CDR2 SYGVNS.

V is TRBV27 and J is TRBJ2-1, with D perhaps TRBD2 (6 bases). The V and J ends lost 7 bases and 0 bases respectively, with 13 bases between them. Germline CDR1 MNHEY, CDR2 SMNVEV (reference sequence). The CDR3 has 15 amino acids. As DNA, the CDR3 is TGTGCCAGCATTGGAACTAGCTCCTCCTACAATGAGCAGTTCTTC. Its protein product is CASIGTSSSYNEQFF.

There are many counts of this clonotype. This sequence joins TRBV2 and TRBJ2-5; TRBD2 agrees at 11 bases. In germline, CDR1 is SNHLY, CDR2 FYNNEI. V was pared by 0 bases and J by 5 bases, with 5 bases of the junction left unmatched. The CDR3 totals 16 residues. The CDR3 DNA reads TGTGCCAGCAGTGAAGCGCTTAGCGGGAGGGGGGAGACCCAGTACTTC. Residues: CASSEALSGRGETQYF. Using reference TRBV2 and TRBJ2-5 for the parts outside the CDR3, the full variable domain is EPEVTQTPSHQVTQMGQEVILRCVPISNHLYFYWYRQILGQKVEFLVSFYNNEISEKSEIFDDQFSVERPDGSNFTLKIRSTKLEDSAMYFCASSEALSGRGETQYFGPGTRLLVL.